This is a list of T cell receptor beta chains from one sample in a study of chronic HIV infection and antiretroviral therapy. TCRdb reanalysed the 5' RACE reads using MiXCR and keeps one entry per CDR3 protein. The table has 45,000 to 60,000 distinct CDR3 sequences, about 20% seen once. The material sequenced was peripheral blood. These receptors originate from an adult who had HIV and had not received antiretroviral therapy, or was an uninfected healthy control (not recorded which). The CDR3 runs from the conserved cysteine through the conserved F or W. The D gene is left open where the match is weak. Size tells how often a clone was seen (once, few, many) or the class of an expanded clone, and some rows leave it out.

clone size	D gene	V gene	J gene	CDR3 protein	CDR3 DNA
NA	NA	TRBV24-1	TRBJ1-5	CATSAQGPSRQPQHF	TGTGCCACCAGTGCCCAGGGACCGTCCCGTCAGCCCCAGCATTTT
once	TRBD1	TRBV3-1	TRBJ1-5	CASSPTGGYQPQHF	TGTGCCAGCAGCCCGACAGGGGGCTATCAGCCCCAGCATTTT
once	TRBD2	TRBV10-3	TRBJ2-7	CAISSGTSAHEQYF	TGTGCCATCAGTTCCGGGACTAGCGCCCACGAGCAGTACTTC
NA	TRBD1	TRBV27	TRBJ2-7	CASSSPGQVEYF	TGTGCCAGCAGTTCCCCGGGACAGGTGGAGTACTTC
few	NA	TRBV5-1	TRBJ2-7	CASSWGGNYEQYF	TGCGCCAGCAGCTGGGGGGGCAACTACGAGCAGTACTTC
NA	NA	TRBV3-1	TRBJ2-4	CASSQGMGVNSDAKNIQYF	TGTGCCAGCAGCCAAGGTATGGGAGTTAACTCCGACGCCAAAAACATTCAGTACTTC
few	TRBD1	TRBV2	TRBJ1-4	CASTGTVINEKLFF	TGTGCCAGCACTGGGACAGTGATTAATGAAAAACTGTTTTTT
NA	TRBD2	TRBV2	TRBJ2-2	CASSEAPLAGGRSRAGELFF	TGTGCCAGCAGTGAAGCGCCTTTAGCGGGAGGTCGATCTCGGGCCGGGGAGCTGTTTTTT
NA	TRBD1	TRBV29-1	TRBJ2-7	CSVEWTGAYEQYF	TGCAGCGTTGAGTGGACAGGAGCCTACGAGCAGTACTTC
NA	TRBD1	TRBV28	TRBJ2-1	CASSLTRGNEQFF	TGTGCCAGCAGTTTGACCAGGGGGAATGAGCAGTTCTTC
few	NA	TRBV6-5	TRBJ1-4	CASSYHRRNPNEKLFF	TGTGCCAGCAGTTATCACAGGCGAAACCCCAATGAAAAACTGTTTTTT
few	NA	TRBV28	TRBJ2-5	CASSLRVGEGRHQETQYF	TGTGCCAGCAGTTTAAGGGTTGGAGAGGGGAGGCACCAAGAGACCCAGTACTTC
NA	NA	TRBV5-1	TRBJ2-7	CASSLERAGDEQYF	TGCGCCAGCAGCTTGGAGAGGGCAGGGGACGAGCAGTACTTC
many	NA	TRBV4-1	TRBJ1-3	CASSTLGAGKDVVYF	TGCGCCAGCAGCACTTTGGGGGCAGGCAAGGATGTGGTATATTTT
NA	NA	TRBV4-1	TRBJ2-5	CASSQVSPRETQYF	TGCGCCAGCAGCCAAGTTAGCCCTCGAGAGACCCAGTACTTC
few	NA	TRBV7-8	TRBJ2-4	CASSPPLAKNIQYF	TGTGCCAGCAGCCCCCCGCTCGCCAAAAACATTCAGTACTTC
few	NA	TRBV7-3	TRBJ1-3	CASSRGGSPSGNTIYF	TGTGCCAGCAGCCGTGGGGGATCACCCTCTGGAAACACCATATATTTT
NA	TRBD2	TRBV30	TRBJ2-7	CAWSAGASGAGEQYF	TGTGCCTGGAGTGCAGGGGCTAGCGGGGCCGGGGAGCAGTACTTC
few	NA	TRBV12-3/TRBV12-4	TRBJ2-7	CASGLGGPYEQYF	TGTGCCAGTGGATTGGGGGGGCCCTACGAGCAGTACTTC
NA	TRBD2	TRBV6-5	TRBJ2-5	CASSYSITGGETQYF	TGTGCCAGCAGTTACTCGATTACGGGAGGAGAGACCCAGTACTTC
NA	NA	TRBV4-1	TRBJ2-7	CASSQPGRSSYEQYF	TGCGCCAGCAGCCAACCCGGAAGGAGCTCCTACGAGCAGTACTTC
NA	NA	TRBV4-1	TRBJ2-1	CASSQGGYNEQFF	TGCGCCAGCAGCCAAGGGGGGTACAATGAGCAGTTCTTC
NA	NA	TRBV11-1	TRBJ2-7	CASSLPNYEQYF	TGTGCCAGCAGCTTACCAAACTACGAGCAGTACTTC